The subject of this entry is one T cell receptor (beta chain). Its binding antigen is unknown. Base-call qualities are not available, and no considerably larger clone is one nucleotide away. These data come from a study of blood T cell repertoires in COVID-19 (dated by TCRdb to the early 2020s). Regarding the study in general: The collaborator samples originated in the United States, Italy and Spain and spanned the acute and convalescent phases of COVID-19. A freely available public database, intended as a resource for researchers studying the immune response to SARS-CoV-2, is where the repertoires were released. The sample metadata nearly always contained a de-identified subject ID, COVID-19 status, age in years and sex. The prospective study material was composed of cDNA or gDNA derived from T cells, B-cell-depleted T cells, or PBMCs. Samples were obtained from the ongoing ImmuneRACE study (first 160 participants) and from about 1,300 subjects provided by 6 global collaborators. The dataset comprised deeply sampled blood TCRbeta repertoires from subjects exposed to, actively infected with, or recovered from COVID-19. Where available, HLA class I and class II types were taken from metadata supplied by the sample provider and were not determined by assay-based typing. Broader findings and caveats from the paper: How much clinical and demographic metadata was included differed by source and by participant, and the metadata was provided uncurated.

One collaborating source in Seattle enrolled patients while the patients were actively infected and followed the patients over time throughout the course of disease. Whole blood was collected in K2EDTA tubes by collaborating institutions according to the institutions' own protocols. Collaborator samples were shipped for TCRbeta analysis as frozen whole blood, isolated PBMCs, or DNA extracted from either sample type. The V end loses 5 bases and the J end loses 0 bases, and a stretch of 9 bases separates them. Reading from cysteine to phenylalanine, the CDR3 counts 14 amino acids. Here the CDR3 DNA is all that survives: 42 bases in frame from base 1. Looking up the germline V gene yields CDR1 SGHDT and CDR2 YYEEEE. The immunoSEQ Assay, a bias-controlled multiplex PCR, was used to amplify TCRbeta CDR3 regions from genomic DNA. Regarding the original processing steps: Within the assay, amplification of reference gene primers was used to estimate how many nucleated cells each sample contained. To quantify the absolute abundance of each unique TCRbeta CDR3 rearrangement, sequence reads were collapsed and filtered. For each sample, productive Simpson clonality was calculated by taking the square root of Simpson's diversity index across productive rearrangements. TCRdb stores this immuneACCESS table with in-frame sequences only. Part of the clones is absent; in the studies checked, under half of the shortfall reflects unresolved V genes, and no reason is known for the rest. The V and J calls and clone size were taken over from that table, and D and trimming were inferred from the DNA. The sample table records over 250,000 clones; about 81% of these occur just once. The top ten clonotypes cover around 1.6% of the sample.

The receptor was isolated from a human donor with COVID-19, enrolled during active disease. The donor label of this sample is uncertain. The material sequenced was peripheral blood. Rearrangement joined TRBV5-6 to TRBJ2-1; the D gene is not confidently resolved. CDR3 region: CASSSLSSYNEQFF. The DNA sequence reads TGTGCCAGCAGTTCACTTAGCTCCTACAATGAGCAGTTCTTC.